This TCR beta chain was retrieved from a study of blood T cell repertoires in COVID-19 (dated by TCRdb to the early 2020s). Regarding the complete study: Collaborator samples came from the United States, Italy and Spain and covered acute and convalescent phases of COVID-19. The dataset comprised deeply sampled blood TCRbeta repertoires from subjects exposed to, actively infected with, or recovered from COVID-19. Where available, HLA class I and class II types were taken from metadata supplied by the sample provider and were not determined by assay-based typing. The sample metadata nearly always contained a de-identified subject ID, COVID-19 status, age in years and sex. The repertoires were made available in a free public database intended to serve as a resource for research on the immune response to SARS-CoV-2. The material from the prospective study consisted of cDNA or gDNA derived from T cells, B-cell-depleted T cells, or PBMCs. The samples were drawn from the first 160 participants of the ongoing ImmuneRACE study and from 1,254 subjects provided by 6 global collaborators.

Whole blood was collected in K2EDTA tubes by collaborating institutions according to the institutions' own protocols. For TCRbeta analysis, collaborator samples were shipped as frozen whole blood, as isolated PBMCs, or as DNA extracted from either sample type. General findings and caveats noted by the study authors: Clinical and demographic metadata were provided uncurated, with the amount varying by source and participant.

Comment on this clone: No cognate antigen has been identified for it. Base qualities are not provided; no much larger clone lies one nucleotide away.

Germline trimming: 0 bases from V, 8 bases from J; junction bases outside gene matches: 8. Based on the germline V gene, the CDR1 and CDR2 sequences are SGDLS and YYNGEE. Counted from cysteine to phenylalanine, this CDR3 has 15 amino acids. Solely the CDR3 DNA is kept, with 45 bases framed from the first base. TCRbeta CDR3 regions were amplified from genomic DNA by means of the immunoSEQ Assay, a bias-controlled multiplex PCR. The source study handled its data this way. The number of nucleated cells in each sample was estimated from the amplification of reference gene primers within the assay. Sequence reads were collapsed and filtered to measure the absolute abundance of every unique TCRbeta CDR3 rearrangement. For each sample, productive Simpson clonality was calculated as the square root of Simpson's diversity index across productive rearrangements. Not all clones reach the TCRdb copy of this immuneACCESS table, which keeps in-frame sequences only. Checked studies attribute under half of the gap to unresolved V genes and leave the rest unexplained. The V and J calls and clone size come from that table; D and trimming were worked out from the DNA. In all, the sample holds more than 100,000 clones, and about 80% of those were seen once. The ten largest clones add up to around 15% of the sample.

Sequencing used peripheral blood. Recombination joined TRBV9 with TRBJ2-3; the central 8 bases match TRBD2. This TCR came from a woman in her forties or fifties with acute or convalescent COVID-19. The nucleotide sequence reads TGTGCCAGCAGCGTAGCCCGGGGGGGGGCCTTTACGCAGTATTTT. It translates to CASSVARGGAFTQYF.